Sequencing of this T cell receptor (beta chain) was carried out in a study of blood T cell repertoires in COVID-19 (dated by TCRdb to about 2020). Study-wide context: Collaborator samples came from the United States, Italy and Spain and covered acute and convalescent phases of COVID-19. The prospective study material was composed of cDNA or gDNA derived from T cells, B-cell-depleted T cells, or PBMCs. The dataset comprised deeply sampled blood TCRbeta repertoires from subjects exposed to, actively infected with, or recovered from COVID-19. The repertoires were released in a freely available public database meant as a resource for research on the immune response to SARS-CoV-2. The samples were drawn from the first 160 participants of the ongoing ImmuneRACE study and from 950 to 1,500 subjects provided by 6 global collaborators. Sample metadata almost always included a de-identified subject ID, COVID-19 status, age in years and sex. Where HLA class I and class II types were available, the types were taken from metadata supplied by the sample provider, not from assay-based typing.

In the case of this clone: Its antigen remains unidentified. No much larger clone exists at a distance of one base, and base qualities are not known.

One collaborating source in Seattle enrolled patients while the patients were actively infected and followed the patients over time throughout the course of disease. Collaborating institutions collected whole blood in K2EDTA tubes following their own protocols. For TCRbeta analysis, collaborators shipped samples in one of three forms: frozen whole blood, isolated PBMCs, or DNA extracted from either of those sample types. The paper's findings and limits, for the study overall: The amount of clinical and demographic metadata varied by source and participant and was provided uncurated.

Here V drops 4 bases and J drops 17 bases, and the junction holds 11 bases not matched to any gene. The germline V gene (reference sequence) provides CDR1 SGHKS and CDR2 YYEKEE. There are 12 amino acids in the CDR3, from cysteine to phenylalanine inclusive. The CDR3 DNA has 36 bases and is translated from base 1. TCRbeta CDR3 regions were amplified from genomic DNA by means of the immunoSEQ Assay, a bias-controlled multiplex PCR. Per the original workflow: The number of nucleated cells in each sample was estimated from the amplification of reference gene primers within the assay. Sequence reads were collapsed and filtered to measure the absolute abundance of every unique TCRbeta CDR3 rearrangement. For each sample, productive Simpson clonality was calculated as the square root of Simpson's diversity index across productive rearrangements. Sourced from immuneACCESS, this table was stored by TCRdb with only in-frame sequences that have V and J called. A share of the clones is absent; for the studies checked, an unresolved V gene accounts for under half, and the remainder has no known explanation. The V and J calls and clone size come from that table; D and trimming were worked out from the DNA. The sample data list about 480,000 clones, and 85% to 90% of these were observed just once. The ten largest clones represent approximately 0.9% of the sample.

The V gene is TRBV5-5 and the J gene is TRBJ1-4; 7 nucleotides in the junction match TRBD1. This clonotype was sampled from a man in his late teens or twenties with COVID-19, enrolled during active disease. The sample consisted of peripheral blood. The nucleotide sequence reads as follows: TGTGCCAGCAGCCCTGGTCCCGACAGGGTATTTTTT. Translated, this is CASSPGPDRVFF.